This T cell receptor beta chain was sequenced during a study of monozygotic twins with inflammatory bowel disease. Incorporation of UMIs carrying a 6-nucleotide sample barcode was performed by template switching. After re-calling the 5' RACE reads, TCRdb lists one entry per CDR3 protein, DNA absent. Here the sample table reports about 210,000 distinct CDR3 sequences. Each donor had more than 2 ml of blood drawn. Germline CDR1 and CDR2: LGHDT and YNNKEL (reference sequence). This CDR3 is 13 amino acids long. The source is a human donor with ulcerative colitis or Crohn's disease, or a healthy co-twin of an affected twin (not recorded which). The chain carries TRBV3-1 and TRBJ2-5; checking the TCRdb D call of TRBD1 is not possible without DNA. What was sequenced was blood. CDR3 sequence: CASSQGGAETQYF.